The 29 T cell receptor beta chains below all came from one sample that was sequenced in a study of OX40 agonist ivuxolimab in advanced cancers. The repertoire was sequenced with immunoSEQ multiplex PCR; TCRdb's copy has only in-frame clones and lacks some. The sample gives 55,000 to 75,000 clones, roughly 85% of which show up once; approximately 1.2% is in the top ten. The sample here was CD4+ or CD8+ T cells sorted from blood, taken in a trial of the OX40 agonist ivuxolimab. The origin of the receptors is an adult with an advanced solid tumor such as melanoma, head and neck, liver or kidney cancer.

The chain uses TRBV5-8 and TRBJ2-3; D gene uncertain. The V end lost 0 bases, the J end lost 5 bases, and 7 bases lay between the germline ends. The germline V gene has CDR1 SGHTS and CDR2 YDEGEE. The CDR3 spans 13 residues. The CDR3 region has the DNA TGTGCCAGCAGCTTGGGCTGGAGAGATACGCAGTATTTT. Encoded protein: CASSLGWRDTQYF.

The chain carries TRBV4-2 and TRBJ2-5; TRBD2 matches 7 bases. The CDR3 covers 16 residues. J lost 3 bases, V lost 0 bases, and 7 bases had no gene match. Germline V gene data show CDR1 as LGHNA and CDR2 as YNFKEQ. CDR3 residues: CASSQDLGLGKETQYF. The CDR3 bases are TGTGCCAGCAGCCAAGATCTAGGACTAGGAAAAGAGACCCAGTACTTC.

The chain combines TRBV6-1 with TRBJ2-7, with TRBD2 identical over 11 bases. The V gene end was trimmed by 9 bases and the J gene end by 0 bases; junction bases not matched to a gene: 4. The CDR3 spans 14 residues. Germline V gene lookup returns CDR1 MNHNS and CDR2 SASEGT. The DNA for the CDR3 is TGTGCCAGTTCGACTAGCGGGGACTCCTACGAGCAGTACTTC. The encoded protein is CASSTSGDSYEQYF.

The chain joins TRBV2 to TRBJ2-1; D is unclear. CDR3 length equals 14 residues. Germline lookup yields CDR1 SNHLY and CDR2 FYNNEI. The V end was cut by 10 bases, the J end by 9 bases, with 22 bases between. This CDR3 is CATSPLAVDGEQFF. The CDR3 DNA sequence: TGTGCCACCTCTCCTCTCGCCGTAGACGGTGAGCAGTTCTTC.

This clone was detected once. The rearrangement uses TRBV16 and TRBJ1-2; D possibly corresponds to TRBD1 (6 bases). V lost 4 bases, J lost 8 bases, and 17 bases lay in between. The CDR3 extends over 14 amino acids. Germline V lookup: CDR1 KGHSY, CDR2 FQNENV. The CDR3 is CASSPQGGAGGYTF. CDR3 nucleotides: TGTGCCAGCAGCCCACAAGGGGGGGCAGGAGGCTACACCTTC. Full variable domain (rest looked up from reference TRBV16 and TRBJ1-2): GEEVAQTPKHLVRGEGQKAKLYCAPIKGHSYVFWYQQVLKNEFKFLISFQNENVFDETGMPKERFSAKCLPNSPCSLEIQATKLEDSAVYFCASSPQGGAGGYTFGSGTRLTVV.

V is TRBV7-9 and J is TRBJ2-3; D not certain. This CDR3 is 13 amino acids long. Trimming cost V 1 base and J 4 bases, with 6 bases left between them. CDR1 is SEHNR and CDR2 is FQNEAQ in the germline V gene (reference sequence). CDR3 sequence (DNA): TGTGCCAGCAGCTTAGAGGGTGCAGATACGCAGTATTTT. This translates into CASSLEGADTQYF.

V is TRBV6-5 and J is TRBJ1-1; D is perhaps TRBD1 (5 bases). Germline-derived CDR1 and CDR2 are MNHEY and SVGAGI. This CDR3 is built from 15 residues. Trimming stripped 4 bases from V and 1 base from J, with 13 bases between. This CDR3 is CASSFGGVQNTEAFF. CDR3 nucleotides: TGTGCCAGCAGTTTTGGGGGGGTCCAGAACACTGAAGCTTTCTTT.

The rearrangement uses TRBV5-1 and TRBJ2-2; 7 bases are shared with TRBD2. From germline, CDR1 is SGHRS and CDR2 YFSETQ. The V segment lost 1 base and the J segment 6 bases; nucleotides outside the gene matches: 6. This CDR3 spans 15 amino acids. The CDR3: CASSLNAGVPGELFF. CDR3 nucleotides: TGCGCCAGCAGCTTGAATGCGGGAGTTCCCGGGGAGCTGTTTTTT.

This sequence joins TRBV14 and TRBJ2-7, with 7 bases identical to TRBD2. V was pared by 6 bases and J by 3 bases, with 17 bases of the junction left unmatched. Germline CDR1 and CDR2: SGHDN and FVKESK. This CDR3 spans 17 amino acids. CDR3 bases: TGTGCCAGCAGTCGTGAGGAAGGGAGGGGAGAAGTCTACGAGCAGTACTTC. Its translation is CASSREEGRGEVYEQYF. The whole variable domain, filled in from reference TRBV14 and TRBJ2-7, reads EAGVTQFPSHSVIEKGQTVTLRCDPISGHDNLYWYRRVMGKEIKFLLHFVKESKQDESGMPNNRFLAERTGGTYSTLKVQPAELEDSGVYFCASSREEGRGEVYEQYFGPGTRLTVT.

This clone has a handful of counts. The chain is built from TRBV10-3 and TRBJ2-3; perhaps TRBD2 as D (5 bases). Germline CDR1 and CDR2: ENHRY and SYGVKD. Between the trimmed V and J ends, which lost 10 bases and 0 bases, there was a span of 17 bases. CDR3 size: 15 residues. DNA of the CDR3: TGTGCCACCGAGGAACCGGGGTTGAGCACAGATACGCAGTATTTT. As protein: CATEEPGLSTDTQYF.

The gene calls are TRBV30 and TRBJ2-1; D gene ambiguous. The CDR3 runs to 13 residues. V shed 4 bases and J shed 4 bases, with 11 bases lying between them. The germline V gene encodes CDR1 GTSNPN and CDR2 SVGIG (reference sequence). The CDR3 DNA follows: TGTGCCTGGACATTCCATCGATACAATGAGCAGTTCTTC. Protein sequence: CAWTFHRYNEQFF.

The V and J genes are TRBV20-1 and TRBJ2-3; D unresolved. Trimming cost V 8 bases and J 2 bases, with 2 bases left between them. This CDR3 has 9 amino acids. CDR1 is DFQATT and CDR2 is SNEGSKA in the germline V gene (reference sequence). The CDR3, as DNA: TGCAGTCCCACAGATACGCAGTATTTT. Residues: CSPTDTQYF.

In DNA form, the CDR3 reads TGTGCCAGCAGCCTAAGTTCTTCTTCGGTCCAGTTCTTC. This gives the protein CASSLSSSSVQFF. The rearrangement uses TRBV6-4 and TRBJ2-1; D ambiguous. Germline values: CDR1 MRHNA, CDR2 SNTAGT. The CDR3 has 13 residues. Trimming shortened V by 6 bases and J by 13 bases, and 19 bases separated the two germline ends.

V gene TRBV5-1 combines with J gene TRBJ2-5; no reliable D call. The CDR3 contains 15 residues. Trimming removed 4 bases at V and 1 base at J, with 14 bases between. Germline CDR1 reads SGHRS; CDR2 reads YFSETQ. The DNA of the CDR3 is TGCGCCAGCAGCCTTCAACAGTCAGCCCAAGAGACCCAGTACTTC. It codes for CASSLQQSAQETQYF.

This chain uses TRBV15 with TRBJ1-6; no definite D call. V was trimmed by 0 bases and J by 4 bases, leaving 7 bases between them. In germline, CDR1 is LNHNV, CDR2 YYDKDF (reference sequence). The CDR3 extends over 15 amino acids. The CDR3 is CATSRDWSYNSPLHF. CDR3 nucleotide sequence: TGTGCCACCAGCAGAGATTGGAGTTATAATTCACCCCTCCACTTT.

J is TRBJ1-1 and V is TRBV15, with D hard to call. The CDR3 covers 13 residues. The germline V and J ends were trimmed by 5 bases and 2 bases, with 9 bases remaining between them. CDR1 is LNHNV, CDR2 YYDKDF, per germline (reference sequence). CDR3 protein: CATSGDRNTEAFF. CDR3 coding DNA: TGTGCCACCAGCGGGGATCGCAACACTGAAGCTTTCTTT.

The rearrangement joins TRBV7-9 to TRBJ2-1; 12 positions match TRBD2. The CDR3 loop spans 16 amino acids. Germline assignment: CDR1 SEHNR and CDR2 FQNEAQ (reference sequence). V lost 1 base to trimming and J lost 9 bases; unmatched junction nucleotides: 7. In DNA form, the CDR3 reads TGTGCCAGCAGCTTAGGGACTAGCGGGACGAGTGGTGAGCAGTTCTTC. This encodes CASSLGTSGTSGEQFF.

The chain couples TRBV15 to TRBJ2-5; the match to TRBD2 covers 9 bases. The CDR3 runs 15 residues. The germline gives CDR1 LNHNV, CDR2 YYDKDF (reference sequence). Trimming cost V 5 bases and J 5 bases; bases outside gene matches: 9. The CDR3 spells CATSQGTSPGETQYF. The CDR3, as DNA: TGTGCCACCAGCCAGGGGACTAGCCCTGGGGAGACCCAGTACTTC.

This clone has just a few counts. This chain connects TRBV19 to TRBJ1-3; D is unclear. CDR3 length: 12 residues. Germline values: CDR1 LNHDA, CDR2 SQIVND (reference sequence). With 3 bases removed from V and 4 bases from J, the gap between germline ends came to 4 bases. The CDR3 loop is CASSMVGNTIYF. The CDR3 bases are TGTGCCAGTAGTATGGTCGGAAACACCATATATTTT. Based on the CDR3 plus reference TRBV19 and TRBJ1-3, the full variable domain is DGGITQSPKYLFRKEGQNVTLSCEQNLNHDAMYWYRQDPGQGLRLIYYSQIVNDFQKGDIAEGYSVSREKKESFPLTVTSAQKNPTAFYLCASSMVGNTIYFGEGSWLTVV.

This rearrangement joins TRBV11-3 to TRBJ2-1; TRBD1 is a possible D gene (5 bases). V was shortened by 4 bases and J by 0 bases, with 13 bases between the two germline ends. The CDR3 consists of 16 residues. Germline CDR1 is SGHNT and CDR2 is YENEEA. In nucleotides, the CDR3 is TGTGCCAGCAGCTCCTTAAGGGGTAGCTCCTACAATGAGCAGTTCTTC. Amino acid sequence: CASSSLRGSSYNEQFF.

This sequence joins TRBV19 and TRBJ2-3; D not resolved. The CDR3 sequence is 15 residues long. The germline CDR1 and CDR2 sequences are LNHDA and SQIVND (reference sequence). V was pared by 3 bases and J by 4 bases, with 14 bases between. The CDR3, as DNA: TGTGCCAGTAGTATTGGCGGTGGCGTAGCAGATACGCAGTATTTT. Its translation: CASSIGGGVADTQYF.

The gene calls are TRBV11-2 and TRBJ2-7, with TRBD2 identical over 9 bases. This CDR3 is built from 15 residues. Trimming removed 1 base from V and 2 bases from J; junction bases left unmatched: 3. Germline values: CDR1 SGHAT, CDR2 FQNNGV. CDR3 protein: CASSLVASGTYEQYF. The CDR3 bases are TGTGCCAGCAGCTTAGTGGCTAGCGGGACCTACGAGCAGTACTTC.

CDR3 sequence (DNA): TGTGCCAGCAGCCCTGCAGGGCCGAACAATGAGCAGTTCTTC. It encodes CASSPAGPNNEQFF. The chain is built from TRBV7-3 and TRBJ2-1; tentatively, D is TRBD1 (5 bases). Germline V lookup: CDR1 SGHTA, CDR2 FQGTGA. The CDR3 consists of 14 residues. Trimming took 5 bases from V and 5 from J, leaving 13 bases between them.

The chain couples TRBV19 to TRBJ2-2, with a possible D match to TRBD2 (5 bases). This CDR3 has 15 amino acids. Trimming took off 5 bases at V and 1 base at J, with 11 bases between the two ends. Germline CDR1 LNHDA, CDR2 SQIVND (reference sequence). CDR3 loop: CASSGRLQNTGELFF. The DNA for the CDR3 is TGTGCCAGTAGTGGGCGACTACAGAACACCGGGGAGCTGTTTTTT.

A few counts support this clone. The rearrangement links TRBV18 to TRBJ1-2; unclear D gene. The CDR3 runs to 12 residues. The germline V gene has CDR1 KGHSH and CDR2 LQKENI. V was clipped by 3 bases and J by 8 bases, with 10 bases between them. In DNA form, the CDR3 reads TGTGCCAGCTCACCCGCCCAGAACGGCTACACCTTC. Its protein is CASSPAQNGYTF. Full variable domain (outside the CDR3, taken from reference TRBV18 and TRBJ1-2): NAGVMQNPRHLVRRRGQEARLRCSPMKGHSHVYWYRQLPEEGLKFMVYLQKENIIDESGMPKERFSAEFPKEGPSILRIQQVVRGDSAAYFCASSPAQNGYTFGSGTRLTVV.

V usage is TRBV29-1 and J usage is TRBJ2-4; D is unresolved. Germline V lookup: CDR1 SQVTM, CDR2 ANQGSEA. Trimming took off 1 base at V and 0 bases at J, with 4 bases between the two ends. This CDR3 has 13 residues. The CDR3 loop reads CSVEAIAKNIQYF. CDR3 sequence (DNA): TGCAGCGTTGAAGCAATAGCCAAAAACATTCAGTACTTC.

The CDR3 coding sequence is TGTGCCAGTAGTATAGACGGGCAGCAATCTAGCACAGATACGCAGTATTTT. Amino acid sequence: CASSIDGQQSSTDTQYF. The chain employs TRBV19 and TRBJ2-3; D remains unclear. The germline gives CDR1 LNHDA, CDR2 SQIVND (reference sequence). Trimming removed 0 bases from V and 0 bases from J, with 13 bases in between. CDR3 size: 17 residues.

This chain joins TRBV7-2 and TRBJ1-4; D gene uncertain. Germline V gene data show CDR1 as SGHTA and CDR2 as FQGNSA. With 5 bases removed from V and 0 bases from J, the gap between germline ends came to 10 bases. The CDR3 is 15 amino acids. The CDR3 DNA is TGTGCCAGCAGCCTAAGACGCTCAACTAATGAAAAACTGTTTTTT. Amino acid sequence: CASSLRRSTNEKLFF.

V gene TRBV6-1 combines with J gene TRBJ1-1; possible D gene TRBD1, 5 bases. Germline V gene lookup returns CDR1 MNHNS and CDR2 SASEGT. V shed 6 bases and J shed 4 bases, with 18 bases lying between them. The CDR3 length is 15 residues. The CDR3 DNA reads TGTGCCAGCAGAACCTCAACGGGAGGGACCACTGAAGCTTTCTTT. Translated, it gives CASRTSTGGTTEAFF.